The 10 T cell receptor beta chains in this list originate from one sample, sequenced in a study of OX40 agonist ivuxolimab in advanced cancers. Library construction relied on the immunoSEQ multiplex PCR assay. TCRdb holds this immuneACCESS table with in-frame rearrangements only. Some clones are missing; in checked studies, unresolved V genes explain under half, and the rest has no known cause. The sample table shows under 65,000 clones, and under 90% are seen once. About 2.2% of the sample is held by the ten biggest clonotypes. Sample: CD4+ or CD8+ T cells sorted from blood, taken in a trial of the OX40 agonist ivuxolimab. All receptors come from an adult with an advanced solid tumor such as melanoma, head and neck, liver or kidney cancer.

This rearrangement joins TRBV11-3 to TRBJ1-1; D perhaps matches TRBD1 (6 bases). Looked up from germline, CDR1 is SGHNT and CDR2 is YENEEA. The CDR3 extends over 13 amino acids. Deletions cut 5 bases from V and 7 bases from J, with 14 bases between. This chain's CDR3 is CASSPRQDYEAFF. CDR3 coding DNA: TGTGCCAGCAGCCCCCGACAGGACTATGAAGCTTTCTTT.

The chain links TRBV5-6 to TRBJ2-5; TRBD1 agrees at 9 bases. The V segment lost 3 bases and the J segment 5 bases; nucleotides outside the gene matches: 11. CDR3 length: 16 residues. Germline V gives CDR1 SGHDT, CDR2 YYEEEE. For the CDR3, the DNA is TGTGCCAGCAGCTCACCACAGGGGGCGGGTGGGGAGACCCAGTACTTC. It encodes CASSSPQGAGGETQYF.

Sample share makes this clone medium-sized. The rearrangement links TRBV6-6 to TRBJ2-7; D call uncertain. This CDR3 is 11 amino acids long. CDR1 is MNHNY, CDR2 SVGAGI, per germline (reference sequence). V dropped 2 bases and J dropped 6 bases, with 5 bases sitting between them. Here the CDR3 DNA reads TGTGCCAGCAGTTACGGGTCCGAGCAGTACTTC. This sequence encodes CASSYGSEQYF.

This clone appeared once. This rearrangement joins TRBV6-1 to TRBJ2-7, with TRBD1 matching 7 bases. The V and J ends lost 5 bases and 7 bases, in that order; junction bases with no gene match: 8. In germline, CDR1 is MNHNS, CDR2 SASEGT. There are 13 residues in the CDR3. CDR3 sequence: CASSQQGYWEQYF. The CDR3 DNA reads TGTGCCAGCAGTCAACAGGGGTATTGGGAGCAGTACTTC.

V usage is TRBV6-6 and J usage is TRBJ2-7; TRBD1 aligns across 8 bases. The germline CDR1 and CDR2 sequences are MNHNY and SVGAGI (reference sequence). V trimming: 7 bases; J trimming: 4 bases; junction bases outside the gene matches: 9. This CDR3 is built from 14 residues. This chain's CDR3 is CASKPTDRGYEQYF. Written as DNA, the CDR3 is TGTGCCAGCAAGCCTACAGACAGGGGTTACGAGCAGTACTTC.

V usage is TRBV18 and J usage is TRBJ2-7, with no clear D. The V and J ends lost 3 bases and 2 bases respectively, with 8 bases between them. The CDR3 totals 13 residues. The V gene's germline CDR1 is KGHSH and CDR2 LQKENI. The chain's CDR3 is CASSPPDTYEQYF. The CDR3 DNA reads TGTGCCAGCTCACCCCCCGATACCTACGAGCAGTACTTC.

To note about this clone: One end of the junction fails to match germline, which may point to a read error. This chain connects TRBV10-2 to TRBJ2-5; TRBD1 might be the D (5 bases). Germline V CDR1 and CDR2: WSHSY, SAAADI. This CDR3 is built from 13 residues. In nucleotides, the CDR3 is TGCGCCGGCAGTGAGTCCAGGGATGAGACCCAGTACTTC. Translating it yields CAGSESRDETQYF.

V gene TRBV5-1 combines with J gene TRBJ2-5; D not resolved. The CDR3 has 12 amino acids. Germline V CDR1 and CDR2: SGHRS, YFSETQ. The V gene lost 2 bases and the J gene lost 4 bases, with 6 bases spanning the gap. The CDR3 coding sequence is TGCGCCAGCAGCTTCATTCCAGAGACCCAGTACTTC. This gives the protein CASSFIPETQYF.

V and J are TRBV10-1 and TRBJ2-1; 7 bases fit TRBD2. There are 16 residues in the CDR3. The V segment lost 0 bases and the J segment 4 bases; nucleotides outside the gene matches: 6. In germline, CDR1 is WNHNN, CDR2 SYGVQD (reference sequence). Written as DNA, the CDR3 is TGCGCCAGCAGTGAGTCACAGACTAGCCTGTACAATGAGCAGTTCTTC. It translates to CASSESQTSLYNEQFF.

CDR3 DNA: TGTGCCAGCACTCATACCGGACAACCGGGAAACACCATATATTTT. Protein: CASTHTGQPGNTIYF. The V and J genes are TRBV6-1 and TRBJ1-3, with a possible D match to TRBD1 (5 bases). This CDR3 spans 15 amino acids. V was trimmed by 7 bases and J by 4 bases, leaving 17 bases between them. CDR1 and CDR2 (germline): MNHNS, SASEGT.